Sequencing of this T cell receptor (beta chain) was carried out in a study of human T cells and chemical hapten exposure. Study overall: Skin on the upper inner arm, roughly 2 cm by roughly 2 cm in size, was sensitized with 2% DPC. Application of 0.01% DPC to the upper back was done by patch test, with a reading at 6 days.

TCRdb re-analysed the RACE reads in MiXCR, keeping a single row per CDR3 protein. The sample includes about 120,000 distinct CDR3 sequences, roughly an eighth seen only once; the top ten take around 0.99%. Remarks on this clonotype: Its antigen is as yet unknown.

Findings and caveats of the study: Relative to control repertoires, expanded TCRs gave rise to significantly more large CDR3 similarity clusters. Sensitizing with DPC caused no change in TCRs above 1 in 1000 frequency.

The time point: patch test 1, 2 weeks after DPC sensitization. Treatment: therapeutic diphenylcyclopropenone sensitization with weekly scalp DPC. With 4 bases removed from V and 4 bases from J, the gap between germline ends came to 5 bases. This CDR3 spans 11 amino acids. From germline, CDR1 is SGHDT and CDR2 YYEEEE. The starting material was whole blood, obtained in connection with sensitization to the hapten diphenylcyclopropenone (DPC). The chain joins TRBV5-6 to TRBJ1-2; D call uncertain. This clonotype was obtained from a man aged 18 to 35 with alopecia areata. Some clones in this sample may be carry-over from other donors' samples. CDR3 sequence: CASSRRYGYTF. As DNA, the CDR3 is TGTGCCAGCAGCCGCCGCTATGGCTACACCTTC.